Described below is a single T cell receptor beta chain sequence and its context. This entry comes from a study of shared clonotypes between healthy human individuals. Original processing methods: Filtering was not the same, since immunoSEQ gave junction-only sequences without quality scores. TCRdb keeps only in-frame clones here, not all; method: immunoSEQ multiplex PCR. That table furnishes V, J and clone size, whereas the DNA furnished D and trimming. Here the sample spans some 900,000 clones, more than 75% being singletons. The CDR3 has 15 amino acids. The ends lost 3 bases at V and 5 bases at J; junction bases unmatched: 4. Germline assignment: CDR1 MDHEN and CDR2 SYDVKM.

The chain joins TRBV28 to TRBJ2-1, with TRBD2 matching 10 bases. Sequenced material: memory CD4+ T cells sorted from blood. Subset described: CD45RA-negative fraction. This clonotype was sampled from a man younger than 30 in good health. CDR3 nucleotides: TGTGCCAGCAGTTTTAGCGGGGGGCGGGACAATGAGCAGTTCTTC. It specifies CASSFSGGRDNEQFF.